These 5 T cell receptor beta chains came from one sample sequenced in a study of tumour-infiltrating T cells in Burkitt lymphoma. The table came from immunoSEQ multiplex PCR; TCRdb's copy has only in-frame clones and leaves some out. Here the sample spans roughly 15,000 clones, more than 65% being singletons. The specimen was tumor tissue. All receptors derive from a human donor with diffuse large B-cell lymphoma.

The table lists this clone with a count of one. The rearrangement links TRBV7-2 to TRBJ2-7; the match to TRBD2 covers 9 bases. CDR1 SGHTA and CDR2 FQGNSA come from the germline V gene. The V and J ends lost 1 base and 3 bases, in that order; junction bases with no gene match: 4. The CDR3 length is 15 residues. The CDR3 coding sequence is TGTGCCAGCAGCTTAGACGGGACTAGCATCTACGAGCAGTACTTC. As protein: CASSLDGTSIYEQYF. Using reference TRBV7-2 and TRBJ2-7 for the parts outside the CDR3, the full variable domain is GAGVSQSPSNKVTEKGKDVELRCDPISGHTALYWYRQSLGQGLEFLIYFQGNSAPDKSGLPSDRFSAERTGGSVSTLTIQRTQQEDSAVYLCASSLDGTSIYEQYFGPGTRLTVT.

This chain uses TRBV19 with TRBJ1-1; D may be TRBD1 (5 bases). The CDR3 totals 13 residues. Germline V gene sequence: CDR1 LNHDA, CDR2 SQIVND (reference sequence). Trimming cost V 5 bases and J 7 bases, with 14 bases left between them. The CDR3 sequence: CASSQRDGLEAFF. The CDR3 nucleotides read TGTGCCAGTAGTCAACGGGACGGCCTTGAAGCTTTCTTT.

The rearrangement uses TRBV10-3 and TRBJ1-1; D is uncertain. This CDR3 spans 12 amino acids. Trimming stripped 6 bases from V and 5 bases from J, with 10 bases between. Germline CDR1 ENHRY, CDR2 SYGVKD. The CDR3 DNA reads TGTGCCATCAGCGAACCTGGTACTGAAGCTTTCTTT. Translated: CAISEPGTEAFF.

The chain uses TRBV7-2 and TRBJ1-4, with 8 bases matching TRBD1. Per the germline V gene, CDR1 is SGHTA and CDR2 is FQGNSA. The V gene end was trimmed by 1 base and the J gene end by 11 bases; junction bases not matched to a gene: 6. There are 14 residues in the CDR3. In DNA, the CDR3 is TGTGCCAGCAGCTTAGGGCAGGGGGCGGTGAAACTGTTTTTT. Protein sequence: CASSLGQGAVKLFF.

The chain combines TRBV7-3 with TRBJ2-7; D possibly corresponds to TRBD1 (5 bases). Trimming removed 5 bases from V and 1 base from J, with 12 bases in between. CDR1 is SGHTA, CDR2 FQGTGA, per germline. The CDR3 length is 14 residues. The CDR3 DNA follows: TGTGCCAGCAGCACCGGAGCAGGGTCCTACGAGCAGTACTTC. The encoded protein is CASSTGAGSYEQYF.